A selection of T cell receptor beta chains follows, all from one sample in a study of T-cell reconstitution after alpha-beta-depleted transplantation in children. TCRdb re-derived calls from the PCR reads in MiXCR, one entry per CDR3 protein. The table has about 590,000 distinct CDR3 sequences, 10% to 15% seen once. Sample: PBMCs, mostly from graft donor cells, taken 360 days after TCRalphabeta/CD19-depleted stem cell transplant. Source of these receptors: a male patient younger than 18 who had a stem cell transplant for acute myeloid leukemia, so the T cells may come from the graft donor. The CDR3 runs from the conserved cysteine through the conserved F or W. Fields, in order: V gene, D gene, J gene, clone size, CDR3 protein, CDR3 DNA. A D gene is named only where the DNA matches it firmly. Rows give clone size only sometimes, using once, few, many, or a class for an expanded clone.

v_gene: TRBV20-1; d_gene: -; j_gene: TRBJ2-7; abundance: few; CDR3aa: CSASPRGVSYEQYF; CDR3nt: TGCAGTGCTAGCCCAAGGGGGGTATCCTACGAGCAGTACTTC
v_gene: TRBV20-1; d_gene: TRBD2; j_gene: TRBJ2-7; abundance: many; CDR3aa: CSARDRPGRAVYEQYF; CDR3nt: TGCAGTGCTAGAGATCGCCCGGGGAGGGCGGTTTACGAGCAGTACTTC
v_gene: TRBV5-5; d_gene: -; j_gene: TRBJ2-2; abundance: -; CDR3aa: CASSWGLAGQSGELFF; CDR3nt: TGTGCCAGCAGCTGGGGCCTCGCAGGGCAGTCCGGGGAGCTGTTTTTT
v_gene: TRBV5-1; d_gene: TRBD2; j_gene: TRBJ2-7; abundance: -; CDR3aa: CASSLVLAADYEQYF; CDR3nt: TGCGCCAGCAGCTTGGTTCTAGCGGCTGACTACGAGCAGTACTTC
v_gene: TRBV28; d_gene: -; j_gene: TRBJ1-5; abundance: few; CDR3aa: CASTLLDSNQPQHF; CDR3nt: TGTGCCAGCACCCTACTCGATAGCAATCAGCCCCAGCATTTT
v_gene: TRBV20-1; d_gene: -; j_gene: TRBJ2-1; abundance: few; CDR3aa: CSARGDRGIRQFF; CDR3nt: TGCAGTGCTAGGGGGGACCGGGGGATCCGACAGTTCTTC
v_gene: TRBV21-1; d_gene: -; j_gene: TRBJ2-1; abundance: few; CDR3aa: CASSGRREKQFF; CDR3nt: TGTGCCAGCAGCGGACGCAGGGAAAAGCAGTTCTTC
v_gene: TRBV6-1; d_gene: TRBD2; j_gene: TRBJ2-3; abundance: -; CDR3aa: CASSDLAGGMMGDTQYF; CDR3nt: TGTGCCAGCAGTGATCTGGCGGGAGGAATGATGGGAGATACGCAGTATTTT
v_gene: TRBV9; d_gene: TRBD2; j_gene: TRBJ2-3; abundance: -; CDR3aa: CASSRTSWTSTDTQYF; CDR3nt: TGTGCCAGCAGCAGGACTAGCTGGACTAGCACAGATACGCAGTATTTT
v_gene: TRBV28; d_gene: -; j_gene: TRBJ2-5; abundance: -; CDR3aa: CASSLGPDGPQETQYF; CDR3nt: TGTGCCAGCAGTTTGGGACCAGATGGTCCCCAAGAGACCCAGTACTTC
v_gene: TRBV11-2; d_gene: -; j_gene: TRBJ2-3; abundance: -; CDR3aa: CASSRDGKGTDTQYF; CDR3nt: TGTGCCAGCAGCAGGGACGGAAAAGGCACAGATACGCAGTATTTT
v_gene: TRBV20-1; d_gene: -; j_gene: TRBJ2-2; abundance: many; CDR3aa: CSAPRVNGGELFF; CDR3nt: TGCAGTGCCCCGAGGGTTAACGGCGGGGAGCTGTTTTTT
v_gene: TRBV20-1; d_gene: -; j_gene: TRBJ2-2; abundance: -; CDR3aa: CSAIANTGELFF; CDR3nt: TGCAGTGCTATAGCTAACACCGGGGAGCTGTTTTTT
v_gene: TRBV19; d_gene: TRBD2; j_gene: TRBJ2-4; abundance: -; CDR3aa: CVSTGLAGIQYF; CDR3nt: TGTGTCAGTACGGGACTAGCAGGCATTCAGTACTTC
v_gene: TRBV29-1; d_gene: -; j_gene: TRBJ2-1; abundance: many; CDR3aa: CSVEYLERQSSYNEQFF; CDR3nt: TGCAGCGTTGAGTACCTGGAGCGGCAGAGCTCCTACAATGAGCAGTTCTTC
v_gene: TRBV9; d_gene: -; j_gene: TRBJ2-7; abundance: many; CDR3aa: CASSVSPGNTYEQYF; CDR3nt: TGTGCCAGCAGCGTATCTCCGGGAAATACCTACGAGCAGTACTTC
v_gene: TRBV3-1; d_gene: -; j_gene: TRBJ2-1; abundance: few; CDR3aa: CASSPKAGGPYNEQFF; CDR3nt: TGTGCCAGCAGCCCAAAGGCCGGAGGCCCTTACAATGAGCAGTTCTTC
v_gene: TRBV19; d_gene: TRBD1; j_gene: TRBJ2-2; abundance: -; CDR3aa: CASKVTGGTTGELFF; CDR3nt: TGTGCCAGTAAAGTCACAGGGGGGACCACCGGGGAGCTGTTTTTT
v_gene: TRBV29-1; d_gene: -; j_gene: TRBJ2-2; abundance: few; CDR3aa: CSATGIANTGELFF; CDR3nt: TGCAGCGCCACCGGGATCGCGAACACCGGGGAGCTGTTTTTT
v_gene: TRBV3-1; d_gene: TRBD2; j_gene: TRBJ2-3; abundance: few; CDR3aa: CASSRWTSGTVDTQYF; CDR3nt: TGTGCCAGCAGCCGATGGACTAGCGGTACCGTCGATACGCAGTATTTT
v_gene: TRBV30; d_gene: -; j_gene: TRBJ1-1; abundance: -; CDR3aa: CAWGPGRMTEAFF; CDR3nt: TGTGCCTGGGGCCCCGGGCGAATGACTGAAGCTTTCTTT
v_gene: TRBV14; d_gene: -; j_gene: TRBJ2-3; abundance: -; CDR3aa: CASSHFGGGRTHTDTQYF; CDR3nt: TGTGCCAGCAGCCATTTCGGGGGAGGCAGGACACACACAGATACGCAGTATTTT
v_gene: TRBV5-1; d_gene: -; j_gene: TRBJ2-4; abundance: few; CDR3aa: CASSLFRELGAKNIQYF; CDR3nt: TGCGCCAGCAGCTTGTTCCGGGAGTTGGGGGCCAAAAACATTCAGTACTTC
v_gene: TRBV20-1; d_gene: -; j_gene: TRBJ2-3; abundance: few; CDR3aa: CSARRAGTDTQYF; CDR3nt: TGCAGTGCTAGGCGAGCGGGCACAGATACGCAGTATTTT
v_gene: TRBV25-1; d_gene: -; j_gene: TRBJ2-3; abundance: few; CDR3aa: CASSEEGRTDTQYF; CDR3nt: TGTGCCAGCAGTGAGGAGGGCCGGACAGATACGCAGTATTTT
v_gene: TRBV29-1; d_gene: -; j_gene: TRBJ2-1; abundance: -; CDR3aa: CSAFGGQPYNEQFF; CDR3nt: TGCAGCGCATTTGGGGGACAACCCTACAATGAGCAGTTCTTC
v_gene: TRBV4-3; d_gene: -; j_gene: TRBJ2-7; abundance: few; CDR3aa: CASSQGTAIYEQYF; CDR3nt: TGCGCCAGCAGCCAAGGGACAGCCATCTACGAGCAGTACTTC
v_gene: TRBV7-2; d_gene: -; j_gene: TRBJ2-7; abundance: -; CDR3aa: CASSTWGGAGYEQYF; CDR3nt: TGTGCCAGCAGCACCTGGGGAGGAGCAGGCTACGAGCAGTACTTC
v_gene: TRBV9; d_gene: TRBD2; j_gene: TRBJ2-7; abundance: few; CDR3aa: CASSPHPMGLAAHEQYF; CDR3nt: TGTGCCAGCAGCCCCCACCCCATGGGACTAGCGGCCCACGAGCAGTACTTC
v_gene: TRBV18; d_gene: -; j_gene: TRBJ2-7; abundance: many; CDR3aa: CASSPRRYEQYF; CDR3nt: TGTGCCAGCTCACCAAGGAGGTACGAGCAGTACTTC
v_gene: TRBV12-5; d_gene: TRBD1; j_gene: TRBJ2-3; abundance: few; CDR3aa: CASGVGTAGDTQYF; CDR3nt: TGTGCTAGTGGCGTTGGGACAGCCGGCGATACGCAGTATTTT
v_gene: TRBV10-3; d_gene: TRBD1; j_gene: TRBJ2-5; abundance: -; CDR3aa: CAISGTGVGETQYF; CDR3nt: TGTGCCATCAGCGGGACAGGGGTAGGCGAGACCCAGTACTTC
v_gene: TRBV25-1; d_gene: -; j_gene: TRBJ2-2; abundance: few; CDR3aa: CASSDEERRNTGELFF; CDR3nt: TGTGCCAGCAGTGATGAAGAGCGGAGAAACACCGGGGAGCTGTTTTTT
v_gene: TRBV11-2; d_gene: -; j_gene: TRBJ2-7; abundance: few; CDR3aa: CASSLAVAEQYF; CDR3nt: TGTGCCAGCAGCTTAGCCGTAGCAGAGCAGTACTTC
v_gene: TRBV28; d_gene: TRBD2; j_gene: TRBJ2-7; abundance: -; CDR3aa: CASSSFAGSSGSLYEQYF; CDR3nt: TGTGCCAGCAGCTCTTTCGCGGGGTCTAGCGGGAGTCTATACGAGCAGTACTTC
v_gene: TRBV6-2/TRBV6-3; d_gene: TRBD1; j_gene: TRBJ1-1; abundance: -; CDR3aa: CASSYSRPGTGKGGNTEAFF; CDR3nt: TGTGCCAGCAGTTACTCCCGTCCCGGGACAGGGAAGGGAGGGAACACTGAAGCTTTCTTT
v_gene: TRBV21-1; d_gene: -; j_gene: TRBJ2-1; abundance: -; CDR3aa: CASRLSVGGACDEQFF; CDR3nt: TGTGCCAGCAGGCTCTCAGTGGGGGGAGCTTGCGATGAGCAGTTCTTC
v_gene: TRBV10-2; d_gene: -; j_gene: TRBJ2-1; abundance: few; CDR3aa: CASSEMGTSYNEQFF; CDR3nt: TGCGCCAGCAGTGAGATGGGCACCTCCTACAATGAGCAGTTCTTC
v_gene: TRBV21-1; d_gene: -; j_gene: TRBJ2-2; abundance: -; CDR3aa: CASSKALNTGELFF; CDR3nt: TGTGCCAGCAGCAAAGCTCTAAACACCGGGGAGCTGTTTTTT
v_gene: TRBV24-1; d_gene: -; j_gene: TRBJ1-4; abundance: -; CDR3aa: CATSDSQATHEKLFF; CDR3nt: TGTGCCACCAGTGATTCCCAGGCGACTCATGAAAAACTGTTTTTT
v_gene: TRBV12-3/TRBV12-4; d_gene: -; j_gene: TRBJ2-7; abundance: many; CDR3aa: CASSLVSRVYEQYF; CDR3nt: TGTGCCAGCAGTTTAGTGTCTAGGGTCTACGAGCAGTACTTC
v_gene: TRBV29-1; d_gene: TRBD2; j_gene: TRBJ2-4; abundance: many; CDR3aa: CSVVWTSGEVKNIQYF; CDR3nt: TGCAGCGTTGTGTGGACTAGCGGGGAAGTTAAAAACATTCAGTACTTC
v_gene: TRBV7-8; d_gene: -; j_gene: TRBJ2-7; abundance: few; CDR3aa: CASSLRGAPSYEQYF; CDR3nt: TGTGCCAGCAGCTTAAGAGGGGCTCCCTCCTACGAGCAGTACTTC
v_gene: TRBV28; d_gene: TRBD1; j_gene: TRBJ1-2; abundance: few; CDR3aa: CASINYWDRDYTF; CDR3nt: TGTGCCAGCATCAATTATTGGGACAGGGACTACACCTTC
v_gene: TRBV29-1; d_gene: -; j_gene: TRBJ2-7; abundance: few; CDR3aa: CSRPYEQYF; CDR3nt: TGCAGCCGACCCTACGAGCAGTACTTC